Sequencing of this T cell receptor beta chain was carried out in a study of molecular identifiers for immune sequencing clone quantification. Study-level findings and limits: Whereas clones above 20 RNA copies held under 1% of naive-cell molecules, they held over 97% of effector molecules. Highly expanded clone sizes could end up underestimated if a barcode were shared by identical TCR molecules.

TCRdb fed the PCR reads into MiXCR, producing one record per CDR3 protein. The profile covers roughly 100,000 distinct CDR3 sequences, with about 32% appearing a single time and about a tenth taken by the ten largest. This clonotype was counted a few times. The antigen is not known. Trimming left V 7 bases short and J 4 bases short, with 13 bases between. The V gene's germline CDR1 is MNHEY and CDR2 SVGEGT. The CDR3 loop spans 13 amino acids. Input for naive CD8 libraries was roughly 20,000 to 1,000,000 sorted cells; the RNA fraction used was 10%, 30% or 50%. Researchers sorted naive CD8 T cells as cells that were CD8+CD4-CCR7+CD45RA+.

This clonotype originated in a human donor in good health. Some libraries in this study had Jurkat cell RNA spiked in. This sequence joins TRBV6-2 or TRBV6-3 and TRBJ1-1, with a weak D call TRBD1 (5 bases). The sample taken for sequencing was naive CD8+ T cells from blood, with Jurkat cell RNA spiked in. The subset is: FACS-sorted CD8+CD4-CCR7+CD45RA+ naive T cells. This CDR3 reads CASTLLGATEAFF. CDR3 DNA sequence: TGTGCCAGCACCTTACTTGGGGCCACTGAAGCTTTCTTT.